This is a list of T cell receptor beta chains from one sample in a study of naive CD8 T cells in extremely preterm neonates. Clones were sequenced by immunoSEQ multiplex PCR, and TCRdb holds only the in-frame ones, with some missing. The table includes over 5,500 clones, approximately 98% detected once. Sequencing used naive CD8+ T cells from cord blood. These receptors all stem from a newborn in good health. Both conserved end residues are part of each CDR3. The D gene is left open where the match is weak. Rows give clone size only sometimes, using once, few, many, or a class for an expanded clone.

>TRBJ2-3|.|.|TRBV7-9
CASSGQNTDTQYF
TGTGCCAGCAGCGGACAAAACACAGATACGCAGTATTTT
>TRBJ2-2|TRBD2|.|TRBV12-5
CASGIGAIAGGPTGELFF
TGTGCTAGTGGCATCGGGGCCATAGCGGGGGGACCCACCGGGGAGCTGTTTTTT
>TRBJ2-1|TRBD2|once|TRBV30
CAWTSGSYNEQFF
TGTGCCTGGACTAGCGGCTCCTACAATGAGCAGTTCTTC
>TRBJ2-7|TRBD2|.|TRBV5-1
CASSLDTGTSGYEQYF
TGCGCCAGCAGCTTGGATACAGGGACTAGCGGCTACGAGCAGTACTTC
>TRBJ1-2|TRBD1|.|TRBV7-8
CASSLGQGGYGYTF
TGTGCCAGCAGCTTAGGACAGGGGGGCTATGGCTACACCTTC
>TRBJ2-3|TRBD2|.|TRBV5-1
CASSPTSSDSVVTDTQYF
TGCGCCAGCAGCCCGACTAGCTCCGATTCCGTCGTCACAGATACGCAGTATTTT
>TRBJ2-1|TRBD2|.|TRBV5-6
CASSLGLAGAVYNEQFF
TGTGCCAGCAGCTTGGGACTAGCGGGGGCCGTTTACAATGAGCAGTTCTTC
>TRBJ2-5|.|.|TRBV27
CASRPVGLETQYF
TGTGCCAGCAGGCCAGTGGGGCTGGAGACCCAGTACTTC
>TRBJ1-1|.|few|TRBV30
CAWLPQGYTEAFF
TGTGCCTGGCTGCCGCAGGGCTACACTGAAGCTTTCTTT
>TRBJ2-7|TRBD1|.|TRBV9
CASSPRDRGSYEQYF
TGTGCCAGCAGCCCTCGGGACAGGGGGTCCTACGAGCAGTACTTC
>TRBJ2-5|.|.|TRBV30
CAWTADSQETQYF
TGTGCCTGGACCGCGGACAGTCAAGAGACCCAGTACTTC
>TRBJ2-5|.|.|TRBV7-3
CASSPGGQETQYF
TGTGCCAGCAGCCCCGGGGGTCAAGAGACCCAGTACTTC
>TRBJ2-7|TRBD2|.|TRBV5-1
CASRWTSGGNEQYF
TGCGCCAGCAGGTGGACTAGCGGGGGCAACGAGCAGTACTTC
>TRBJ2-7|TRBD1|.|TRBV5-4
CASSFAGQGSYEQYF
TGTGCCAGCAGCTTCGCGGGACAGGGCTCCTACGAGCAGTACTTC
>TRBJ2-7|.|.|TRBV7-8
CASSLDTYEQYF
TGTGCCAGCAGCTTGGACACCTACGAGCAGTACTTC
>TRBJ2-2|.|.|TRBV30
CAWSVFLNTGELFF
TGTGCCTGGAGTGTTTTCCTAAACACCGGGGAGCTGTTTTTT
>TRBJ2-5|.|.|TRBV22-1
CPGSARRELPETQYF
TGTCCTGGGAGCGCACGTCGGGAGCTACCGGAGACCCAGTACTTC
>TRBJ2-7|TRBD2|.|TRBV7-3
CASSLAGGSYEQYF
TGTGCCAGCAGCTTAGCGGGGGGCTCCTACGAGCAGTACTTC
>TRBJ1-5|TRBD1|.|TRBV7-9
CASSSGGQPQHF
TGTGCCAGCAGCTCAGGGGGCCAGCCCCAGCATTTT
>TRBJ1-2|TRBD1|.|TRBV19
CASSGGQGAEGYTF
TGTGCCAGTAGTGGAGGACAGGGGGCTGAGGGCTACACCTTC